What follows are 20 T cell receptor beta chains derived from one specimen sequenced in a study of shared clonotypes between healthy human individuals. Assay: immunoSEQ multiplex PCR; the TCRdb copy retains only in-frame clones and omits some. The top ten hold under 0.65% of the sample, which has over a million clones, around 78% seen once. The sequenced material came from memory CD4+ T cells from PBMCs. Subset of the sample: CD45RA-negative fraction. These receptors were obtained from a young man in good health. Some clones in this sample may be carry-over from other donors' samples.

The chain employs TRBV4-2 and TRBJ2-2; 10 nucleotides align to TRBD1. CDR3 length equals 17 residues. Germline loops: CDR1 LGHNA, CDR2 YNFKEQ. The V segment lost 1 base and the J segment 5 bases; nucleotides outside the gene matches: 7. CDR3 sequence: CASSQGADRGRTGELFF. Here the CDR3 DNA reads TGTGCCAGCAGCCAAGGGGCTGACAGGGGGCGGACCGGGGAGCTGTTTTTT.

This clone appeared a few times. V is TRBV7-8 and J is TRBJ1-1; no reliable D call. The CDR3 sequence is 15 residues long. Trimming pared 2 bases from V and 1 base from J, leaving 11 bases between. CDR1 and CDR2 from the germline V gene are SGHVS and FQNEAQ. This CDR3 is CASSLLWRANTEAFF. CDR3 nucleotides: TGTGCCAGCAGCTTACTCTGGCGGGCGAACACTGAAGCTTTCTTT.

The chain has TRBV4-1 and TRBJ2-3, with D hard to call. Trimming removed 0 bases at V and 2 bases at J, with 6 bases between. The germline V gene has CDR1 MGHRA and CDR2 YSYEKL. There are 14 residues in the CDR3. CDR3 nucleotide sequence: TGCGCCAGCAGCCAAGATCCGACCACAGATACGCAGTATTTT. Protein: CASSQDPTTDTQYF.

The chain joins TRBV5-1 to TRBJ2-5; TRBD2 aligns across 11 bases. The CDR3 has 16 residues. Germline values: CDR1 SGHRS, CDR2 YFSETQ. V was clipped by 4 bases and J by 4 bases; unmatched bases: 9. The CDR3 DNA sequence: TGCGCCAGCAGCGTAAATCTAGCGGGAGGTCGAGAGACCCAGTACTTC. This sequence encodes CASSVNLAGGRETQYF.

This chain uses TRBV7-9 with TRBJ1-5, with D uncertain. This CDR3 has 13 residues. Germline CDR1 is SEHNR and CDR2 is FQNEAQ (reference sequence). V shed 4 bases and J shed 5 bases, with 9 bases lying between them. The CDR3 protein is CASSSTRDQPQHF. In DNA form, the CDR3 reads TGTGCCAGCAGCTCAACCCGCGATCAGCCCCAGCATTTT.

V usage is TRBV18 and J usage is TRBJ1-3, with D hard to call. V dropped 5 bases and J dropped 0 bases, with 11 bases sitting between them. The CDR3 has 15 amino acids. Germline assignment: CDR1 KGHSH and CDR2 LQKENI. CDR3 coding DNA: TGTGCCAGCTCAGAGACATACCGCTCTGGAAACACCATATATTTT. This codes for CASSETYRSGNTIYF.

Worth noting for this clone: At the DNA level, this CDR3 is encoded by other sequences in the same sample as well. The chain uses TRBV29-1 and TRBJ2-3, with 11 bases that match TRBD1. Trimming cost V 6 bases and J 4 bases; bases outside gene matches: 0. From germline, CDR1 is SQVTM and CDR2 ANQGSEA. This CDR3 spans 12 amino acids. CDR3 in amino acids: CSVGQGADTQYF. The CDR3 DNA reads TGCAGCGTGGGACAGGGGGCAGATACGCAGTATTTT.

This clone was seen only once. The rearrangement uses TRBV19 and TRBJ2-5, with D unclear. V was shortened by 4 bases and J by 7 bases, with 19 bases between the two germline ends. This CDR3 has 15 amino acids. The germline CDR1 and CDR2 sequences are LNHDA and SQIVND (reference sequence). CDR3: CASSKNLYGGTTQYF. In DNA, the CDR3 is TGTGCCAGTAGTAAAAACTTATACGGTGGTACGACCCAGTACTTC.

The gene calls are TRBV7-2 and TRBJ2-7; 13 bases are a match to TRBD2. Looked up from germline, CDR1 is SGHTA and CDR2 is FQGNSA. J was trimmed by 2 bases and V by 5 bases; bases with no gene match: 6. The CDR3 has 16 amino acids. The CDR3 is CASSPDGTSGTYEQYF. The CDR3 DNA sequence: TGTGCCAGCAGCCCCGACGGGACTAGCGGGACCTACGAGCAGTACTTC. Full variable domain (missing parts from reference TRBV7-2 and TRBJ2-7): GAGVSQSPSNKVTEKGKDVELRCDPISGHTALYWYRQSLGQGLEFLIYFQGNSAPDKSGLPSDRFSAERTGGSVSTLTIQRTQQEDSAVYLCASSPDGTSGTYEQYFGPGTRLTVT.

The rearrangement uses TRBV18 and TRBJ1-4; no clear D gene. The CDR3 extends over 16 amino acids. Germline CDR1 is KGHSH and CDR2 is LQKENI. V lost 3 bases to trimming and J lost 8 bases, with 19 bases between them. As DNA, the CDR3 is TGTGCCAGCTCACCGACGGCTAGCACCCGGGCGGAAAAACTGTTTTTT. Amino acids: CASSPTASTRAEKLFF.

The chain links TRBV6-1 to TRBJ1-2, with 10 nucleotides matching TRBD1. V trimming: 6 bases; J trimming: 1 base; junction bases outside the gene matches: 5. The CDR3 has 15 residues. Germline V gene sequence: CDR1 MNHNS, CDR2 SASEGT. The CDR3 loop reads CASRPGTGDNYGYTF. The CDR3 DNA reads as TGTGCCAGCAGACCCGGGACAGGGGATAACTATGGCTACACCTTC.

A note on this clone: It differs at one base from a far larger clone, so likely a read error. V and J are TRBV18 and TRBJ2-4; D remains unclear. Deletions cut 2 bases from V and 8 bases from J, with 16 bases between. This CDR3 has 15 residues. The germline CDR1 and CDR2 sequences are KGHSH and LQKENI. In DNA, the CDR3 is TGTGCCAGCTCACCAGGTAGGGCAGATCTCCACATTCAGTACTTC. Its protein is CASSPGRADLHIQYF.

This clone was recorded many times. The genes are TRBV5-1 and TRBJ2-3, with TRBD1 matching over 10 bases. The CDR3 has 15 residues. V dropped 3 bases and J dropped 4; count of bases not matched to a gene: 5. Germline loops: CDR1 SGHRS, CDR2 YFSETQ. The CDR3 DNA is TGCGCCAGCAGCTCGGGACAGGGGTGGGCAGATACGCAGTATTTT. Protein sequence: CASSSGQGWADTQYF.

The rearrangement links TRBV6-6 to TRBJ1-2; 7 bases match TRBD1. The CDR3 length is 15 residues. Unmatched junction bases numbered 14, after V lost 6 bases and J lost 7 bases. From germline, CDR1 is MNHNY and CDR2 SVGAGI (reference sequence). The CDR3 region is CASRENRGLLGGYTF. The CDR3 bases are TGTGCCAGCAGAGAAAACAGGGGACTCCTTGGTGGCTACACCTTC.

This chain joins TRBV6-1 and TRBJ1-5; perhaps TRBD1 as D (6 bases). V was cut by 5 bases and J by 9 bases, with 17 bases left in between. Looked up from germline, CDR1 is MNHNS and CDR2 is SASEGT. The CDR3 is 14 amino acids. The CDR3 reads CASSLRGGSGPQHF. The DNA of the CDR3 is TGTGCCAGCAGTCTACGAGGGGGAAGCGGGCCCCAGCATTTT.

The chain recombines TRBV5-1 with TRBJ1-2, with TRBD1 matching over 9 bases. Germline CDR1 and CDR2: SGHRS and YFSETQ. Trimming at V came to 8 bases and at J to 7 bases, leaving 12 bases not matched to a gene. The CDR3 consists of 14 residues. CDR3: CASRTGTGQGGYTF. CDR3 DNA: TGCGCCAGTAGAACCGGGACAGGGCAGGGTGGCTACACCTTC.

The rearrangement links TRBV7-2 to TRBJ1-1; TRBD1 matches 7 bases. Germline CDR1 is SGHTA and CDR2 is FQGNSA. CDR3 length: 14 residues. Trimming removed 5 bases from V and 5 bases from J; junction bases left unmatched: 8. The CDR3 coding sequence is TGTGCCAGCAGCAAAGCGCAGGGGGGAACTGAAGCTTTCTTT. The encoded protein is CASSKAQGGTEAFF.

This clone showed up just once. This sequence may be a read error, since a much larger clone differs from it by one base. The gene calls are TRBV2 and TRBJ2-2, with 7 bases aligning to TRBD1. V gave up 7 bases and J gave up 0 bases; unmatched junction bases: 2. The CDR3 is made up of 14 amino acids. Germline CDR1 is SNHLY and CDR2 is FYNNEI. In nucleotides, the CDR3 is TGTGCCAGCACCGGGACAGCGAACACCGGGGAGCTGTTTTTT. This sequence encodes CASTGTANTGELFF.

The chain uses TRBV28 and TRBJ1-5; D is uncertain. Trimming left V 6 bases short and J 7 bases short, with 22 bases between. The CDR3 is 16 residues long. Per the germline V gene, CDR1 is MDHEN and CDR2 is SYDVKM. As DNA, the CDR3 is TGTGCCAGCAGCTCGCGGTGGCTTCCCGCCGGCCAGCCCCAGCATTTT. Residues: CASSSRWLPAGQPQHF.

V is TRBV5-4 and J is TRBJ2-3, with 9 bases fitting TRBD2. The CDR3 is 16 residues long. Per germline, CDR1 SGHNT and CDR2 YYREEE (reference sequence). V trimming: 0 bases; J trimming: 8 bases; junction bases outside the gene matches: 10. Here the CDR3 reads CASSLGLAESSGTQYF. CDR3 DNA: TGTGCCAGCAGCTTGGGACTAGCGGAGTCCTCCGGTACGCAGTATTTT.